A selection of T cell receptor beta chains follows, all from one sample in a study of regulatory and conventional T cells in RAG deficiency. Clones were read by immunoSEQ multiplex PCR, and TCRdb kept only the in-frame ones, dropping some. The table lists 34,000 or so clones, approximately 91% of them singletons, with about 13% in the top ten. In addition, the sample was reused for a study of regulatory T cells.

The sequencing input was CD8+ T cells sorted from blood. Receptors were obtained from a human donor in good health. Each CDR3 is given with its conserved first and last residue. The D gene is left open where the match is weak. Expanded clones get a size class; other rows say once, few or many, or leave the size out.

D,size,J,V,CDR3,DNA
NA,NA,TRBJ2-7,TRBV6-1,CASSAGAVYEQYF,TGTGCCAGCAGTGCCGGGGCAGTTTACGAGCAGTACTTC
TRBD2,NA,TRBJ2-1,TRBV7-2,CASSLVTGGNEQFF,TGTGCCAGCAGCTTAGTCACGGGGGGGAATGAGCAGTTCTTC
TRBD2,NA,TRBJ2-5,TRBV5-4,CASSDPSGGKTQYF,TGTGCCAGCAGCGATCCTAGCGGGGGTAAGACCCAGTACTTC
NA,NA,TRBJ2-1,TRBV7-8,CASSLGRVSYNEQFF,TGTGCCAGCAGCTTAGGCCGGGTATCCTACAATGAGCAGTTCTTC
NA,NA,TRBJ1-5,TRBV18,CASSPQGGQPQHF,TGTGCCAGCTCACCACAGGGGGGTCAGCCCCAGCATTTT
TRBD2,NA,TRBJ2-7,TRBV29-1,CSVESPGTTYEQYF,TGCAGCGTTGAATCGCCAGGGACTACCTACGAGCAGTACTTC
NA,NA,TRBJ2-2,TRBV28,CASSLTDYTGELFF,TGTGCCAGCAGCTTGACAGATTACACCGGGGAGCTGTTTTTT
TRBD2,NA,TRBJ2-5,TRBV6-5,CASSYASGKGETQYF,TGTGCCAGCAGTTATGCCAGCGGGAAGGGAGAGACCCAGTACTTC
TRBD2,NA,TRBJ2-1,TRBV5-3,CASSLTSLGYNEQFF,TGTGCCAGCAGCTTGACTAGCTTGGGGTACAATGAGCAGTTCTTC
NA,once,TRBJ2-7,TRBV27,CASSTSRGPNEQYF,TGTGCCAGCAGTACCTCCAGGGGCCCGAACGAGCAGTACTTC
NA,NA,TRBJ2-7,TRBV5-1,CASSLETVSYEQYF,TGCGCCAGCAGCTTGGAGACAGTTTCCTACGAGCAGTACTTC
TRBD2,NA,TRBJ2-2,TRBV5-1,CASSWTSGGRGELFF,TGCGCCAGCAGCTGGACTAGCGGGGGCAGAGGGGAGCTGTTTTTT
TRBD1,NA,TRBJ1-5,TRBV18,CASSPTGDNQPQHF,TGTGCCAGCTCACCAACAGGGGACAATCAGCCCCAGCATTTT
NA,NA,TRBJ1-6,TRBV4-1,CASSRIIGGYNSPLHF,TGCGCCAGCAGCCGGATCATAGGGGGCTATAATTCACCCCTCCACTTT
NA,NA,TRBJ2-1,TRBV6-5,CASSYWQNNEQFF,TGTGCCAGCAGTTACTGGCAGAACAATGAGCAGTTCTTC
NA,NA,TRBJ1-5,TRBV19,CASSIDDGGPPQHF,TGTGCCAGTAGTATAGACGATGGAGGTCCGCCCCAGCATTTT
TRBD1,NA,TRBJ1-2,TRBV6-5,CASNPDRGGSYGYTF,TGTGCCAGCAACCCGGACAGGGGAGGTAGCTATGGCTACACCTTC
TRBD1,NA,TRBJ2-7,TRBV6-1,CASSGDRALYEQYF,TGTGCCAGCAGTGGTGACAGGGCACTCTACGAGCAGTACTTC
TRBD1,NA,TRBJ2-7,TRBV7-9,CASSSDRTYEQYF,TGTGCCAGCAGCTCGGACAGGACCTACGAGCAGTACTTC
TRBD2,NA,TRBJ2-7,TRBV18,CASSPRASGGKEQYF,TGTGCCAGCTCACCACGGGCTAGCGGGGGGAAAGAGCAGTACTTC
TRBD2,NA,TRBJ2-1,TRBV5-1,CASSLPTSGRMNEQFF,TGCGCCAGCAGCTTACCCACTAGCGGGAGGATGAATGAGCAGTTCTTC
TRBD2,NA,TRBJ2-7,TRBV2,CASSWTSGSYEQYF,TGTGCCAGCAGTTGGACTAGCGGGAGCTACGAGCAGTACTTC
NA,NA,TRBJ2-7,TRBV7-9,CASSLGGVYEQYF,TGTGCCAGCAGCTTAGGGGGGGTCTACGAGCAGTACTTC
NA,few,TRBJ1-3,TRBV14,CASSQDLTESGNTIYF,TGTGCCAGCAGCCAAGATCTGACAGAATCTGGAAACACCATATATTTT
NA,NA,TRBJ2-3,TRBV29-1,CSVARGAGTQYF,TGCAGCGTTGCTAGAGGTGCGGGTACGCAGTATTTT
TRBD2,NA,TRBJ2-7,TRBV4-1,CASSQPLAGAGSEQYF,TGCGCCAGCAGCCAGCCGCTAGCGGGGGCCGGGAGCGAGCAGTACTTC
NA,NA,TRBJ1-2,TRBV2,CASSEDVSLLHYGYTF,TGTGCCAGCAGTGAAGATGTAAGTTTACTCCACTATGGCTACACCTTC
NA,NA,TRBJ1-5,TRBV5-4,CASSSQGTRQPQHF,TGTGCCAGCAGCTCCCAGGGAACTAGGCAGCCCCAGCATTTT